This T cell receptor beta chain is drawn from a study of T cells in Graves' hyperthyroidism and ophthalmopathy. CDR3 length: 14 residues. V trimming: 7 bases; J trimming: 5 bases; junction bases outside the gene matches: 11. Germline CDR1 MDHEN, CDR2 SYDVKM. RNA transcripts were the template for amplifying TCR beta CDR3 regions. The TCR CDR3 first-round RT-PCR relied on the HTBI primer set. MiXCR, run by TCRdb on the multiplex PCR reads, gives a single entry per CDR3 protein. This table has under 300,000 distinct CDR3 sequences, around a quarter appearing once. This clonotype appeared many times. Diagnosis relied on clinical symptoms, serum thyroxine and TRAb, thyroid ultrasound and orbital computed tomography. Blood from later-ophthalmopathy patients was taken at first hyperthyroidism diagnosis.

This sequence originates from a man between 35 and 55 years old with Graves' hyperthyroidism that later progressed to Graves' ophthalmopathy. Sequencing was carried out using blood. The rearrangement joins TRBV28 to TRBJ2-7, with 7 bases aligning to TRBD1. CDR3 in amino acids: CASKPRDRANEQYF. The CDR3 nucleotides are TGTGCCAGCAAACCCCGAGACAGGGCCAACGAGCAGTACTTC.